These 12 T cell receptor beta chains originate from one sample sequenced in a study of blood T cell repertoires in COVID-19. The method was immunoSEQ multiplex PCR; TCRdb's version includes in-frame clones alone and lacks a portion of them. The profile covers 55,000 to 65,000 clones, with over 75% appearing a single time and about 7% taken by the ten largest. Input material: peripheral blood. The receptors come from a man aged 55 to 70 with active or convalescent COVID-19.

This rearrangement joins TRBV15 to TRBJ2-7; TRBD1 might be the D (6 bases). Trimming took off 1 base at V and 2 bases at J, with 15 bases between the two ends. Germline lookup yields CDR1 LNHNV and CDR2 YYDKDF (reference sequence). This CDR3 is 16 amino acids long. This chain's CDR3 is CATSRGRQDGTYEQYF. Here the CDR3 DNA reads TGTGCCACCAGCAGAGGTCGACAGGACGGCACCTACGAGCAGTACTTC.

This clone was counted once. The V call is TRBV5-1, the J call TRBJ1-3; TRBD1 is a possible D gene (5 bases). From germline, CDR1 is SGHRS and CDR2 YFSETQ. The CDR3 runs to 15 residues. The V end was cut by 0 bases, the J end by 0 bases, with 7 bases between. CDR3 amino acids: CASSLEQASGNTIYF. CDR3 DNA sequence: TGCGCCAGCAGCTTGGAACAGGCCTCTGGAAACACCATATATTTT.

This clone was found a few times. The chain recombines TRBV27 with TRBJ2-3; D is possibly TRBD1 (5 bases). The CDR3 spans 15 residues. The V end lost 3 bases, the J end lost 0 bases, and 10 bases lay between the germline ends. Per germline, CDR1 MNHEY and CDR2 SMNVEV (reference sequence). CDR3 residues: CASSFLGRSTDTQYF. The CDR3 nucleotides are TGTGCCAGCAGTTTCCTGGGGCGCAGCACAGATACGCAGTATTTT.

This rearrangement joins TRBV11-3 to TRBJ2-1; no clear D gene. The ends were cut back, 2 bases at V and 7 bases at J, with 6 bases in the middle. Germline loops: CDR1 SGHNT, CDR2 YENEEA. The CDR3 loop spans 12 amino acids. CDR3 in DNA: TGTGCCAGCAGCTTAAAACAGAATGAGCAGTTCTTC. This encodes CASSLKQNEQFF.

This chain links TRBV29-1 with TRBJ2-2; 8 bases are shared with TRBD1. V shed 6 bases and J 9 bases; nucleotides not matched to a gene: 9. This CDR3 has 13 amino acids. Per the germline V gene, CDR1 is SQVTM and CDR2 is ANQGSEA. The CDR3 region is CSVDRQGSRELFF. The CDR3 coding sequence is TGCAGCGTGGATAGACAGGGGTCGAGGGAGCTGTTTTTT.

The chain recombines TRBV13 with TRBJ1-6; 9 bases agree with TRBD1. The CDR3 totals 16 residues. The germline gives CDR1 PRHDT, CDR2 FYEKMQ (reference sequence). The J segment lost 7 bases and the V segment lost 0 bases, leaving 4 bases of the junction unmatched. The CDR3 coding sequence is TGTGCCAGCAGCTTAGGGACAGGGGGTCGCAATTCACCCCTCCACTTT. Protein product: CASSLGTGGRNSPLHF.

The rearrangement links TRBV5-1 to TRBJ1-2, with TRBD1 matching over 10 bases. This CDR3 contains 15 residues. V lost 1 base and J lost 6; bases outside the gene matches: 6. The germline V gene has CDR1 SGHRS and CDR2 YFSETQ. In DNA form, the CDR3 reads TGCGCCAGCAGCTTGAGTCGTGGGACAGGGGATGGCTACACCTTC. Its translation: CASSLSRGTGDGYTF. Full variable domain (rest looked up from reference TRBV5-1 and TRBJ1-2): KAGVTQTPRYLIKTRGQQVTLSCSPISGHRSVSWYQQTPGQGLQFLFEYFSETQRNKGNFPGRFSGRQFSNSRSEMNVSTLELGDSALYLCASSLSRGTGDGYTFGSGTRLTVV.

V and J are TRBV5-1 and TRBJ1-2, with 7 bases lining up with TRBD1. V trimming: 4 bases; J trimming: 4 bases; junction bases outside the gene matches: 7. Germline CDR1 is SGHRS and CDR2 is YFSETQ. The CDR3 has 14 amino acids. CDR3 sequence: CASSPDGTAYGYTF. CDR3 in DNA: TGCGCCAGCAGCCCTGACGGGACAGCCTATGGCTACACCTTC.

The CDR3 sequence is CASSSEGKSGYTF. DNA of the CDR3: TGCGCCAGCAGCTCGGAGGGGAAATCTGGCTACACCTTC. The chain couples TRBV5-1 to TRBJ1-2; TRBD1 is a possible D gene (5 bases). Per germline, CDR1 SGHRS and CDR2 YFSETQ. Trimming took off 3 bases at V and 7 bases at J, with 13 bases between the two ends. The CDR3 sequence is 13 residues long.

The CDR3 nucleotides read TGTGCCAGCAGTTTGGGGCAGCCCGAGGGCTACACCTTC. It translates to CASSLGQPEGYTF. V and J are TRBV12-3 or TRBV12-4 and TRBJ1-2; possible D gene TRBD1, 5 bases. The V end lost 3 bases, the J end lost 8 bases, and 13 bases lay between the germline ends. The CDR3 loop spans 13 amino acids.

V is TRBV2 and J is TRBJ2-1, with D possibly being TRBD1 (5 bases). This CDR3 contains 13 residues. Germline CDR1 and CDR2: SNHLY and FYNNEI. Between the trimmed V and J ends, which lost 9 bases and 3 bases, there was a span of 12 bases. CDR3 region: CARTDTIYNEQFF. The CDR3 DNA sequence: TGTGCCAGGACGGACACAATCTACAATGAGCAGTTCTTC.

J is TRBJ2-1 and V is TRBV7-9, with 7 bases that match TRBD2. Germline V gene sequence: CDR1 SEHNR, CDR2 FQNEAQ (reference sequence). This CDR3 is built from 15 residues. Trimming took 10 bases from V and 4 from J; bases not matched to a gene: 13. CDR3 protein: CAIPMGGGVYNEQFF. The CDR3 DNA reads as TGTGCCATTCCGATGGGGGGAGGGGTTTACAATGAGCAGTTCTTC.